The present TCR beta chain was sequenced within a study of shared clonotypes between healthy human individuals. Sorted subsets were amplified in replicate PCRs using approximately 0.2 ug DNA, about 30,000 T cell genomes. How the authors handled the data: Without quality scores, immunoSEQ junctional reads could not be filtered like full-length reads. Here immunoSEQ multiplex PCR was the method, and the copy in TCRdb shows in-frame clones only, minus some. V, J and clone size are taken as reported in that table, and D and trimming were inferred from the DNA itself. Of about 1.5 million clones in the sample, around 98% were seen once. The CDR3 totals 14 residues. Looked up from germline, CDR1 is MNHNS and CDR2 is SASEGT. V gave up 6 bases and J gave up 7 bases, with 16 bases separating them. Of note for this clone: Its antigen is not identified.

Regarding the study as a whole: Exclusively blood specimens were collected; tissue repertoires likely differ.

Naive CD4+ cells were CD45RA-selected; the remaining cells were memory. Sequenced: naive CD4+ T cells sorted from blood. Subset denoted: CD45RA+ positively selected. The origin of this receptor is a young man in good health. The chain recombines TRBV6-1 with TRBJ1-5, with D tentatively TRBD1 (5 bases). DNA of the CDR3: TGTGCCAGCAGGAATGGGGAGGGGAGGCAGCCCCAGCATTTT. Protein product: CASRNGEGRQPQHF.